The present T cell receptor (beta chain) was sequenced within a study of blood T cell repertoires in COVID-19. For the study at large: Acute and convalescent COVID-19 specimens originated in the United States, Italy and Spain. PBMCs, B-cell-depleted T cells, or T cells provided the cDNA or gDNA that made up the material.

Source study methods: Nucleated cell number was recorded as an estimate derived from reference gene primer amplification. Sequencing used immunoSEQ multiplex PCR; TCRdb keeps in-frame clones, though not all of them. Clonal size and the V and J genes are those of that table, whereas D and trimming came from the DNA. The table lists around 250,000 clones, 84% of them singletons, with more than 1.5% in the top ten. The V gene's germline CDR1 is MGHRA and CDR2 YSYEKL. Trimming took 1 base from V and 6 from J, leaving 18 bases between them. This CDR3 is built from 16 residues. The chain is built from TRBV4-1 and TRBJ1-2; D might be TRBD1 (5 bases). Sequenced material: peripheral blood. This receptor was identified in a woman aged 40 to 50 who had recovered from COVID-19. For the CDR3, the DNA is TGCGCCAGCAGCCAAGTGGGATTGGGGCCAGATAATGGCTACACCTTC. Protein: CASSQVGLGPDNGYTF.